The 19 T cell receptor beta chains in this list originate from one sample, sequenced in a study of blood T cells in healthy people across ages. Alongside a J-beta primer mix, a sample-barcoded 5' primer served in a second PCR lasting about 7 to 11 cycles. TCRdb independently ran MiXCR on the 5' RACE reads; one entry per CDR3 protein. The sample records hundreds of thousands of distinct CDR3 sequences, around 68% being singletons. Sequences were obtained from blood. Receptor source: a man aged 25 to 45 in good health.

The V call is TRBV7-9, the J call TRBJ1-2; D might be TRBD1 (5 bases). Germline CDR1 SEHNR, CDR2 FQNEAQ (reference sequence). The ends were cut back, 2 bases at V and 7 bases at J, with 14 bases in the middle. The CDR3 sequence is 14 residues long. The CDR3: CASSLSSRAGGYTF. The CDR3 nucleotides are TGTGCCAGCAGCTTATCGTCCAGGGCGGGTGGCTACACCTTC.

DNA for the CDR3: TGTGCCAGCAGTACAGGGGGACTGGCTGGCTACACCTTC. It encodes CASSTGGLAGYTF. J is TRBJ1-2 and V is TRBV6-2 or TRBV6-3, with TRBD1 matching 8 bases. The CDR3 loop spans 13 amino acids. The germline CDR1 and CDR2 sequences are MNHEY and SVGEGT. V lost 5 bases, J lost 7 bases, and 6 bases stayed unmatched.

The chain uses TRBV7-9 and TRBJ1-1; 7 bases match TRBD1. J gave up 1 base and V 5 bases, and 7 bases lay outside the gene matches. Germline V lookup: CDR1 SEHNR, CDR2 FQNEAQ (reference sequence). The CDR3 loop spans 15 amino acids. The CDR3 nucleotides read TGTGCCAGCAGCGGCCGGGACAGCGGGAACACTGAAGCTTTCTTT. Residues: CASSGRDSGNTEAFF.

The chain joins TRBV20-1 to TRBJ2-1; 8 bases line up with TRBD1. This CDR3 spans 16 amino acids. In germline, CDR1 is DFQATT, CDR2 SNEGSKA (reference sequence). Trimming cost V 0 bases and J 6 bases; bases outside gene matches: 10. CDR3 loop: CSARDPGTGYLNEQFF. CDR3 bases: TGCAGTGCTAGAGACCCCGGGACAGGTTATCTCAATGAGCAGTTCTTC.

The chain has TRBV12-3 or TRBV12-4 and TRBJ2-3, with 8 positions matching TRBD1. V trimming: 2 bases; J trimming: 3 bases; junction bases outside the gene matches: 7. This CDR3 has 16 residues. The CDR3: CASSLSTGGWTDTQYF. As DNA, the CDR3 is TGTGCCAGCAGTTTATCTACAGGGGGTTGGACAGATACGCAGTATTTT.

The rearrangement links TRBV20-1 to TRBJ1-5, with 7 positions matching TRBD1. The CDR3 is 15 residues long. V lost 1 base, J lost 5 bases, and 8 bases stayed unmatched. The germline gives CDR1 DFQATT, CDR2 SNEGSKA (reference sequence). CDR3 protein: CSARANRGPHQPQHF. The CDR3 DNA reads as TGCAGTGCTAGAGCCAACAGGGGTCCCCATCAGCCCCAGCATTTT.

The V and J genes are TRBV13 and TRBJ1-6; D remains unclear. V was clipped by 5 bases and J by 0 bases, with 8 bases between them. Germline CDR1 PRHDT, CDR2 FYEKMQ (reference sequence). The CDR3 is 15 residues long. The CDR3 region has the DNA TGTGCCAGCAGCCGAGAGAGCTCCTATAATTCACCCCTCCACTTT. Translation: CASSRESSYNSPLHF.

In its sample, this clonotype was seen once. The CDR3 reads CASSPPGGLNTEAFF. The CDR3 DNA reads as TGTGCCAGCAGCCCTCCGGGAGGGCTGAACACTGAAGCTTTCTTT. The chain is built from TRBV28 and TRBJ1-1; no definite D call. CDR1 is MDHEN, CDR2 SYDVKM, per germline. V lost 6 bases to trimming and J lost 0 bases, with 14 bases between them. The CDR3 is 15 residues long.

This clonotype was seen a handful of times. This chain joins TRBV29-1 and TRBJ2-6; D gene uncertain. The V end was cut by 4 bases, the J end by 1 base, with 8 bases between. This CDR3 is built from 14 residues. Germline V gene lookup returns CDR1 SQVTM and CDR2 ANQGSEA. The CDR3, as DNA: TGCAGCGTTGCCCCGAATTCTGGGGCCAACGTCCTGACTTTC. Its protein is CSVAPNSGANVLTF.

This chain joins TRBV10-3 and TRBJ2-1, with 8 bases lining up with TRBD1. The DNA end lines up better with TRBJ2-7; the J call may be wrong. CDR3 length: 14 amino acids. Germline CDR1 is ENHRY and CDR2 is SYGVKD. The chain's CDR3 is CAREAGRGRNEQYF. CDR3 nucleotide sequence: TGTGCCCGGGAAGCCGGCAGGGGGCGAAACGAGCAGTACTTC.

The gene calls are TRBV20-1 and TRBJ1-6, with D possibly being TRBD1 (6 bases). Germline CDR1 and CDR2: DFQATT and SNEGSKA (reference sequence). The CDR3 extends over 13 amino acids. V lost 2 bases to trimming and J lost 7 bases, with 9 bases between them. CDR3 sequence reads: CSARPTGNSPLHF. As DNA, the CDR3 is TGCAGTGCTAGACCTACAGGGAATTCACCCCTCCACTTT.

This clonotype was observed a handful of times. The chain recombines TRBV27 with TRBJ2-5; maybe TRBD1 (6 bases). The V gene lost 8 bases and the J gene lost 0 bases, with 7 bases spanning the gap. There are 12 residues in the CDR3. Germline V gene lookup returns CDR1 MNHEY and CDR2 SMNVEV (reference sequence). CDR3 sequence: CASGTNQETQYF. CDR3 DNA sequence: TGTGCCAGCGGGACAAACCAAGAGACCCAGTACTTC.

The chain employs TRBV7-9 and TRBJ2-7, with 8 nucleotides matching TRBD1. Trimming removed 2 bases from V and 4 bases from J; junction bases left unmatched: 10. Germline V gives CDR1 SEHNR, CDR2 FQNEAQ (reference sequence). The CDR3 extends over 16 amino acids. The CDR3 sequence is CASSLTRDRSAYEQYF. The CDR3 coding sequence is TGTGCCAGCAGCTTAACGCGGGACAGGTCTGCGTACGAGCAGTACTTC.

This clonotype was detected only a few times. The rearrangement uses TRBV25-1 and TRBJ2-1, with D perhaps being TRBD1 or TRBD2 (5 bases each). Germline-derived CDR1 and CDR2 are MGHDK and SYGVNS. V was pared by 6 bases and J by 0 bases, with 12 bases between. The CDR3 length is 15 residues. The CDR3 bases are TGTGCCAGCAGGCGAGGGGCAAGCTCCTACAATGAGCAGTTCTTC. It translates to CASRRGASSYNEQFF.

The J gene is TRBJ2-7, the V gene TRBV6-6; TRBD2 matches at 10 bases. The better agreement between TRBJ2-5 and the DNA end casts doubt on the J call. Germline-derived CDR1 and CDR2 are MNHNY and SVGAGI (reference sequence). The CDR3 extends over 16 amino acids. CDR3 in DNA: TGTGCCAGCAGTTACCTGGCTAGCGGGGGTGAGGAGACCCAGTACTTC. It codes for CASSYLASGGEETQYF.

Worth noting for this clonotype: A much larger clone differs by one base, so this may be a read error. The chain couples TRBV20-1 to TRBJ2-7; 12 bases align to TRBD2. The CDR3 totals 14 residues. V lost 6 bases to trimming and J lost 7 bases; unmatched junction nucleotides: 10. Germline V CDR1 and CDR2: DFQATT, SNEGSKA (reference sequence). CDR3 nucleotides: TGCAGTGCGCTTCAACTAGCGGGGGGAGATGAGCAGTACTTC. Encoded protein: CSALQLAGGDEQYF.

This clonotype has more than one count but fewer than ten. This chain connects TRBV9 to TRBJ2-7; either TRBD1 or TRBD2 may supply D (5 bases each). Per germline, CDR1 SGDLS and CDR2 YYNGEE. The CDR3 covers 16 residues. The V gene lost 0 bases and the J gene lost 1 base, with 14 bases spanning the gap. CDR3: CASSVGQGPKSYEQYF. The CDR3 nucleotides read TGTGCCAGCAGCGTAGGGCAGGGACCAAAATCCTACGAGCAGTACTTC.

The chain links TRBV3-1 to TRBJ2-1; D perhaps matches TRBD2 (6 bases). This CDR3 comprises 17 residues. Trimming took off 0 bases at V and 0 bases at J, with 12 bases between the two ends. The V gene's germline CDR1 is LGHDT and CDR2 YNNKEL (reference sequence). The CDR3 coding sequence is TGTGCCAGCAGCCAAGATTACGGGGGAAGCTCCTACAATGAGCAGTTCTTC. This encodes CASSQDYGGSSYNEQFF.

CDR3 amino acids: CSARDGQGETDTQYF. As DNA, the CDR3 is TGCAGTGCTAGGGATGGACAGGGGGAAACAGATACGCAGTATTTT. The rearrangement joins TRBV20-1 to TRBJ2-3; 10 nucleotides agree with TRBD1. Germline V gene data show CDR1 as DFQATT and CDR2 as SNEGSKA (reference sequence). The CDR3 totals 15 residues. After removal of 3 bases from V and 3 bases from J, the junction contained 6 bases not matched to a gene.